The clone carrying this T cell receptor (beta chain) was seen ten or more times. TCRdb ran MiXCR on the PCR reads and lists one entry per CDR3 protein. The data show over 85,000 distinct CDR3 sequences, 21% seen once. This entry belongs to a study of molecular identifiers for immune sequencing clone quantification. Trimming cost V 6 bases and J 2 bases; bases outside gene matches: 7. The CDR3 spans 15 residues. Germline lookup yields CDR1 MNHEY and CDR2 SVGAGI. Sequencing input: naive CD8+ T cells from blood, with Jurkat cell RNA spiked in. The subset: FACS-sorted CD8+CD4-CCR7+CD45RA+ naive T cells. The TCR comes from a human donor in good health. Some libraries in this study had Jurkat cell RNA spiked in. V and J are TRBV6-5 and TRBJ2-1, with 7 bases aligning to TRBD1. The CDR3 DNA reads as TGTGCCAGCAGCCTTACAGGGGAGACCTACAATGAGCAGTTCTTC. It is translated as CASSLTGETYNEQFF.